This TCR beta chain was sequenced during a study of breast tumors, draining lymph nodes, adjacent tissues. Study-level findings and limits: Findings are consistent with lymph node origin and intratumoral expansion of most tumor T cells. Tumors had less TCR diversity than lymph nodes, more than nontumor tissue.

This clonotype was detected ten times or more. The antigen is undetermined. Using its own MiXCR run on the multiplex PCR reads, TCRdb lists one record per CDR3 protein. Among around 230,000 distinct CDR3 sequences listed, under 35% were seen once. Trimming removed 0 bases from V and 7 bases from J; junction bases left unmatched: 12. CDR3 length: 18 amino acids. Germline V gene sequence: CDR1 LNHDA, CDR2 SQIVND (reference sequence). Axillary draining lymph nodes of breast cancer patients supplied the node samples. The sequencing input was axillary lymph node tissue. This receptor was identified in a female donor with breast cancer. Some clones in this sample may be carry-over from other donors' samples. The chain links TRBV19 to TRBJ1-6; 7 bases line up with TRBD1. CDR3 in DNA: TGTGCCAGTAGTATAGAACGGGGTGGACAGGAGCTAAATTCACCCCTCCACTTT. Its protein product is CASSIERGGQELNSPLHF.